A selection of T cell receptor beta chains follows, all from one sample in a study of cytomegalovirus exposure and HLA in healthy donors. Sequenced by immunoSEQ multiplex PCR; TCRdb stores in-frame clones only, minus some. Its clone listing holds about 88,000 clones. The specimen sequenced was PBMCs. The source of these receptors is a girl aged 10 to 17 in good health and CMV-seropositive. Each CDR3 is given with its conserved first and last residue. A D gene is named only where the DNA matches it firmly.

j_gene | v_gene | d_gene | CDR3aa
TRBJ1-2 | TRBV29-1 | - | CSVVSGWGYTF
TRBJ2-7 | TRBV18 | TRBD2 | CASSEGTSGGLYEQYF
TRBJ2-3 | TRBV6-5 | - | CASVCWLSTDTQYF
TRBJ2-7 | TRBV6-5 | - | CASSYTEQYAYEQYF
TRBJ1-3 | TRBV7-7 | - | CASRYRESPIYF
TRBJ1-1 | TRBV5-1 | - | CASSLVYPNTEAFF
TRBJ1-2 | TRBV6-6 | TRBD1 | CASSYLDRDGYTF
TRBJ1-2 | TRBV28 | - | CASSFGGAQVLGYTF
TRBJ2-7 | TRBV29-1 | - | CSVAKGLGYSYEQYF
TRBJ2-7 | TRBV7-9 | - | CASSLYHNSYEQYF
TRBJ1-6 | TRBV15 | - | CATSRDRQNSPLHF
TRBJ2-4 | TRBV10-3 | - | CAISEDRDKNIQYF
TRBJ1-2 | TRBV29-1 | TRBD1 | CSVEGQAHGYTF
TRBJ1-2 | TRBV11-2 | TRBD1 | CASSLETGPYGYTF
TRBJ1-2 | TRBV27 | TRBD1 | CASSLFLGQGYGYTF
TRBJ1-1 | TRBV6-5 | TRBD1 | CASHRGENTEAFF
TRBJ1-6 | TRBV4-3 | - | CASSQEKGDNSPLHF
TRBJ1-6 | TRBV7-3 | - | CASSLAGRSSPLHF
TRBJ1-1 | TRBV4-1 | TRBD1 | CASSHPGQTLNTEAFF
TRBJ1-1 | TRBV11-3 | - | CASSRGRTEAFF
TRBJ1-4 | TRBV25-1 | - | CASSDRVDEKLFF
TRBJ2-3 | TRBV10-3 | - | CAISDVTPLPYF
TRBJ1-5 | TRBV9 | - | CASSVSPSRLVYQPQHF
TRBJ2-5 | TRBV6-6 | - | CATSTLETQYF
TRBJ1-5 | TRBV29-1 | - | CSVTAGNSNQPQHF
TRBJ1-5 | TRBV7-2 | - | CASSFLGRGESSNQPQHF
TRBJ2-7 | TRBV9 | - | CASSPGAGEGYEQYF
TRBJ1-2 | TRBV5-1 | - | CASSSGDGKYGYTF
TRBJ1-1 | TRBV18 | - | CASSPTGSTEAFF
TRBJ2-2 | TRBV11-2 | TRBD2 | CASNPTSGNTGELFF
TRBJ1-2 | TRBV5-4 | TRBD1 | CASREGKQGPGGSYTF
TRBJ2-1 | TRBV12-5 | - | CASGLVTYEQFF
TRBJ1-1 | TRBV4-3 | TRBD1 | CASSQDGQGENTEAFF
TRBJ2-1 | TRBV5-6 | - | CASSYGHSLPFF
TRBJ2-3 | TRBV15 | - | CATSLGGQFTDTQYF